The next 14 T cell receptor beta chains were all read from a single sample in a study of high-grade serous ovarian cancer treatment subgroups. The assay was immunoSEQ multiplex PCR, and TCRdb's table has in-frame clones only and misses some. This table holds around 5,200 clones, around 80% found once. Tumor tissue was taken before any definitive surgery or chemotherapy was given. Material for sequencing was tumor tissue. The receptors originated from a human donor with high-grade serous ovarian cancer.

This chain links TRBV2 with TRBJ1-1, with 7 nucleotides matching TRBD1. The germline gives CDR1 SNHLY, CDR2 FYNNEI. V was pared by 3 bases and J by 2 bases, with 12 bases of the junction left unmatched. CDR3 size: 17 residues. The chain's CDR3 is CASSERGLRGGNTEAFF. CDR3 DNA sequence: TGTGCCAGCAGTGAGAGGGGGCTTAGGGGGGGCAACACTGAAGCTTTCTTT.

Regarding this clone: Other DNA sequences within the sample encode an identical CDR3. The V call is TRBV10-2, the J call TRBJ1-5, with D possibly matching TRBD1 (5 bases). Germline CDR1 reads WSHSY; CDR2 reads SAAADI. There are 13 residues in the CDR3. Trimming stripped 2 bases from V and 7 bases from J, with 9 bases between. Written as DNA, the CDR3 is TGCGCCAGCAGTGAGGGGGCAAGGCAGCCCCAGCATTTT. Protein: CASSEGARQPQHF.

DNA of the CDR3: TGCGCCAGCAGCCAGGGACAGAACTCCTACGAGCAGTACTTC. Amino acid sequence: CASSQGQNSYEQYF. V gene TRBV4-3 combines with J gene TRBJ2-7, with 7 nucleotides matching TRBD1. With 3 bases clipped from V and 0 bases from J, the junction kept 2 bases outside the gene matches. The CDR3 spans 14 residues. Germline V gene sequence: CDR1 LGHNA, CDR2 YSLEER.

The chain has TRBV7-9 and TRBJ2-3; D call uncertain. Per germline, CDR1 SEHNR and CDR2 FQNEAQ (reference sequence). Trimming shortened V by 3 bases and J by 2 bases, and 12 bases separated the two germline ends. This CDR3 is built from 15 residues. CDR3 sequence (DNA): TGTGCCAGCAGCTTCGAGACATCTCACACAGATACGCAGTATTTT. Translated, it gives CASSFETSHTDTQYF.

The chain recombines TRBV4-1 with TRBJ2-3; either TRBD1 or TRBD2 may fit D (5 bases each). Germline-derived CDR1 and CDR2 are MGHRA and YSYEKL. Trimming removed 4 bases at V and 1 base at J, with 9 bases between. This CDR3 contains 14 residues. The CDR3 DNA reads as TGCGCCAGCAGCCTAAGGGACCGCACAGATACGCAGTATTTT. Encoded protein: CASSLRDRTDTQYF.

The chain links TRBV19 to TRBJ1-1, with a possible D match to TRBD1 (6 bases). This CDR3 region has 14 residues. Germline V gene lookup returns CDR1 LNHDA and CDR2 SQIVND (reference sequence). Trimming left V 3 bases short and J 1 base short, with 9 bases between. The CDR3 DNA sequence: TGTGCCAGTAGTATCTCAGGGGCGAACACTGAAGCTTTCTTT. As protein: CASSISGANTEAFF.

The CDR3 sequence: CASSWTAVSYEQYF. CDR3 DNA: TGTGCCAGCAGTTGGACAGCAGTTTCCTACGAGCAGTACTTC. The chain joins TRBV2 to TRBJ2-7, with D possibly matching TRBD1 (6 bases). CDR1 and CDR2 from the germline V gene are SNHLY and FYNNEI. Trimming shortened V by 5 bases and J by 1 base, and 12 bases separated the two germline ends. CDR3 length equals 14 residues. Full variable domain (remainder filled in from reference TRBV2 and TRBJ2-7): EPEVTQTPSHQVTQMGQEVILRCVPISNHLYFYWYRQILGQKVEFLVSFYNNEISEKSEIFDDQFSVERPDGSNFTLKIRSTKLEDSAMYFCASSWTAVSYEQYFGPGTRLTVT.

The rearrangement joins TRBV27 to TRBJ2-7; D ambiguous. V was pared by 2 bases and J by 3 bases, with 8 bases between. The CDR3 extends over 13 amino acids. Germline V CDR1 and CDR2: MNHEY, SMNVEV (reference sequence). CDR3 sequence reads: CASSLAQFYEQYF. The CDR3 DNA follows: TGTGCCAGCAGTTTAGCACAGTTCTACGAGCAGTACTTC.

The chain combines TRBV6-6 with TRBJ2-7; 11 bases agree with TRBD2. V shed 6 bases, J shed 0 bases, and the junction held 4 bases outside the gene matches. Germline V gene sequence: CDR1 MNHNY, CDR2 SVGAGI (reference sequence). The CDR3 extends over 15 amino acids. CDR3 DNA: TGTGCCAGCAGACCTCTAGCGGGGGGCTCCTACGAGCAGTACTTC. Residues: CASRPLAGGSYEQYF.

V gene TRBV6-1 combines with J gene TRBJ1-2, with D possibly TRBD1 on 5 matching bases. Germline values: CDR1 MNHNS, CDR2 SASEGT. V lost 5 bases and J lost 8, with 15 bases in between. The CDR3 has 13 residues. The CDR3 spells CASSWGETGGYTF. CDR3 nucleotides: TGTGCCAGCAGTTGGGGGGAGACGGGAGGCTACACCTTC.

The chain is built from TRBV6-4 and TRBJ1-2, with TRBD1 matching 8 bases. With V trimmed by 2 bases and J by 3 bases, 2 bases remained unmatched. This CDR3 contains 14 residues. Per germline, CDR1 MRHNA and CDR2 SNTAGT. CDR3: CASSDPDRDYGYTF. The DNA for the CDR3 is TGTGCCAGCAGTGACCCGGACAGGGACTATGGCTACACCTTC.

The chain combines TRBV5-1 with TRBJ2-7; possibly TRBD1 for D (5 bases). Germline V gives CDR1 SGHRS, CDR2 YFSETQ. Trimming cost V 7 bases and J 5 bases, with 13 bases left between them. The CDR3 length is 12 residues. As DNA, the CDR3 is TGCGCCAGCGGACAACGTGGTAACGAGCAGTACTTC. Translation: CASGQRGNEQYF. Looking up the rest from reference TRBV5-1 and TRBJ2-7 gives the full variable domain: KAGVTQTPRYLIKTRGQQVTLSCSPISGHRSVSWYQQTPGQGLQFLFEYFSETQRNKGNFPGRFSGRQFSNSRSEMNVSTLELGDSALYLCASGQRGNEQYFGPGTRLTVT.

This chain joins TRBV9 and TRBJ2-4, with unresolved D. V gave up 0 bases and J gave up 0 bases, with 7 bases separating them. Per the germline V gene, CDR1 is SGDLS and CDR2 is YYNGEE. The CDR3 sequence is 15 residues long. The chain's CDR3 is CASSVDAVAKNIQYF. The CDR3 nucleotides read TGTGCCAGCAGCGTAGATGCGGTAGCCAAAAACATTCAGTACTTC.

The J gene is TRBJ2-3, the V gene TRBV4-1; D is unclear. Germline CDR1 reads MGHRA; CDR2 reads YSYEKL. The CDR3 length is 15 residues. The germline V and J ends were trimmed by 3 bases and 0 bases, with 10 bases remaining between them. CDR3 nucleotides: TGCGCCAGCAGCCACCCCCGATCTAGCACAGATACGCAGTATTTT. Amino acid sequence: CASSHPRSSTDTQYF.